The 12 T cell receptor beta chains given below trace back to one sample, sequenced in a study of response to subunit inactivated influenza vaccine. TCRdb recomputed calls from the RT-PCR reads with MiXCR, one row per CDR3 protein. Of under 200,000 distinct CDR3 sequences in the sample, roughly 12% were seen once. The same sample was also used in a study of T cells expressing NK-cell markers. From that report: UMIs accompanied the 5'RACE template switching by which TCR beta cDNA was made.

This sample comprised CD8+ T cells sorted from PBMCs, obtained less than 13 days after vaccination. The receptor set was obtained from a man in his fifties or sixties who received an inactivated influenza vaccine.

In this sample, this clonotype turned up a few times. This chain joins TRBV9 and TRBJ2-7; TRBD2 matches at 7 bases. With 4 bases clipped from V and 0 bases from J, the junction kept 10 bases outside the gene matches. Germline loops: CDR1 SGDLS, CDR2 YYNGEE. The CDR3 sequence is 16 residues long. Here the CDR3 DNA reads TGTGCCAGCAGCACCGGCGGGAGTATGATCTCCTACGAGCAGTACTTC. Translating gives CASSTGGSMISYEQYF.

This clonotype was seen a few times. V usage is TRBV29-1 and J usage is TRBJ1-1; D call uncertain. V dropped 1 base and J dropped 12 bases, with 21 bases sitting between them. The CDR3 has 14 amino acids. From germline, CDR1 is SQVTM and CDR2 ANQGSEA. The chain's CDR3 is CSVEVRGNTLESFF. The CDR3 nucleotides are TGCAGCGTTGAAGTGAGAGGGAATACCCTTGAGTCTTTCTTT.

This clonotype showed up just once. The rearrangement links TRBV28 to TRBJ2-7, with 9 nucleotides matching TRBD2. Looked up from germline, CDR1 is MDHEN and CDR2 is SYDVKM. CDR3 length equals 15 residues. Trimming took 7 bases from V and 1 from J; bases not matched to a gene: 8. CDR3 coding DNA: TGTGCCAGCATCCAGACTAGCGGAATATCCTACGAGCAGTACTTC. Protein: CASIQTSGISYEQYF.

A few counts support this clonotype. V and J are TRBV27 and TRBJ2-2; D unclear. This CDR3 is 16 amino acids long. CDR1 MNHEY and CDR2 SMNVEV come from the germline V gene (reference sequence). Trimming left V 6 bases short and J 1 base short, with 15 bases between. The DNA for the CDR3 is TGTGCCAGCAGAATGGGTCCCGACGAGAACACCGGGGAGCTGTTTTTT. It yields the protein CASRMGPDENTGELFF.

The sample holds many counts of this clonotype. The chain employs TRBV12-3 or TRBV12-4 and TRBJ1-5, with D possibly matching TRBD1 (5 bases). The CDR3 totals 12 residues. The germline V and J ends were trimmed by 5 bases and 7 bases, with 9 bases remaining between them. The CDR3 nucleotides are TGTGCCAGCAGTCGAGGGACCCAGCCCCAGCATTTT. Its translation: CASSRGTQPQHF.

This chain links TRBV13 with TRBJ1-1; no reliable D call. The V and J ends lost 0 bases and 6 bases respectively, with 11 bases between them. Germline V gene lookup returns CDR1 PRHDT and CDR2 FYEKMQ (reference sequence). This CDR3 spans 14 amino acids. The CDR3: CASSLGSMGSEAFF. The DNA of the CDR3 is TGTGCCAGCAGCTTAGGCAGTATGGGTTCTGAAGCTTTCTTT.

The rearrangement joins TRBV7-9 to TRBJ2-7, with 7 bases fitting TRBD2. V lost 5 bases, J lost 2 bases, and 9 bases stayed unmatched. The CDR3 length is 15 residues. Germline values: CDR1 SEHNR, CDR2 FQNEAQ (reference sequence). CDR3 amino acids: CASSTPGGGAYEQYF. In nucleotides, the CDR3 is TGTGCCAGCAGCACCCCGGGAGGAGGGGCCTACGAGCAGTACTTC. The full variable domain, its missing parts supplied by reference TRBV7-9 and TRBJ2-7, is DTGVSQNPRHKITKRGQNVTFRCDPISEHNRLYWYRQTLGQGPEFLTYFQNEAQLEKSRLLSDRFSAERPKGSFSTLEIQRTEQGDSAMYLCASSTPGGGAYEQYFGPGTRLTVT.

This clonotype was recorded many times. The CDR3 nucleotides are TGTGCCTGGAGTGCCGGGTCCAGCTCCTACAATGAGCAGTTCTTC. This codes for CAWSAGSSSYNEQFF. The rearrangement links TRBV30 to TRBJ2-1, with D uncertain. CDR1 is GTSNPN, CDR2 SVGIG, per germline (reference sequence). Between the trimmed V and J ends, which lost 1 base and 0 bases, there was a span of 10 bases. The CDR3 is made up of 15 amino acids.

This clonotype was recorded a few times. The V gene is TRBV28, the J gene TRBJ2-5; TRBD1 matches 9 bases. CDR1 MDHEN and CDR2 SYDVKM come from the germline V gene. V shed 9 bases and J 5 bases; nucleotides not matched to a gene: 10. This CDR3 has 14 amino acids. The DNA of the CDR3 is TGTGCCAGTCGTATCCGGGACAGGGCTGAGACCCAGTACTTC. It translates to CASRIRDRAETQYF.

This clonotype occurred a few times. V is TRBV20-1 and J is TRBJ2-3; TRBD2 agrees at 10 bases. The germline CDR1 and CDR2 sequences are DFQATT and SNEGSKA (reference sequence). The CDR3 spans 20 residues. V dropped 0 bases and J dropped 3; count of bases not matched to a gene: 18. CDR3 region: CSARDVASGSIDAWTDTQYF. In nucleotides, the CDR3 is TGCAGTGCTAGAGATGTGGCTAGCGGGAGTATTGATGCTTGGACAGATACGCAGTATTTT.

The V and J genes are TRBV6-2 or TRBV6-3 and TRBJ2-7, with D tentatively TRBD2 (5 bases). Germline V gene data show CDR1 as MNHEY and CDR2 as SVGEGT. The CDR3 contains 13 residues. V shed 6 bases and J shed 6 bases, with 15 bases lying between them. CDR3: CASSWLAFLEQYF. For the CDR3, the DNA is TGTGCCAGCAGCTGGCTAGCTTTCCTCGAGCAGTACTTC.

The CDR3 coding sequence is TGTGCCAGCAGTTACTTGAAGAGCTCCTACGAGCAGTACTTC. Its protein product is CASSYLKSSYEQYF. V gene TRBV6-5 combines with J gene TRBJ2-7; D not certain. The V end lost 1 base, the J end lost 0 bases, and 7 bases lay between the germline ends. Germline lookup yields CDR1 MNHEY and CDR2 SVGAGI. The CDR3 loop spans 14 amino acids.